The 31 T cell receptor beta chains below all came from one sample that was sequenced in a study of T cell responses to AZD1222 COVID-19 vaccine. TCRdb's copy holds only in-frame clones and misses some; the assay was immunoSEQ multiplex PCR. The table includes around 140,000 clones, approximately 92% detected once. The material was peripheral blood, obtained on day 0 of AZD1222 vaccination. These receptors all come from an adult in good health.

This chain links TRBV5-4 with TRBJ2-7; a possible D gene is TRBD1 (6 bases). V gave up 2 bases and J gave up 3 bases, with 12 bases separating them. Germline-derived CDR1 and CDR2 are SGHNT and YYREEE (reference sequence). The CDR3 totals 14 residues. The CDR3 is CASSFKQGDYEQYF. The CDR3 DNA reads TGTGCCAGCAGCTTCAAACAGGGCGACTACGAGCAGTACTTC.

The CDR3 nucleotides read TGTGCCAGCAGCCAAGATTGGAGAACCGGGGAGCTGTTTTTT. Amino acids: CASSQDWRTGELFF. The chain links TRBV4-2 to TRBJ2-2; D is undetermined. V gave up 0 bases and J gave up 5 bases, with 7 bases separating them. CDR3 length: 14 amino acids. Germline V CDR1 and CDR2: LGHNA, YNFKEQ.

The sample holds one count of this clone. This chain joins TRBV14 and TRBJ2-7, with D possibly being TRBD1 (5 bases). The V end was cut by 2 bases, the J end by 7 bases, with 12 bases between. This CDR3 has 13 residues. Germline lookup yields CDR1 SGHDN and CDR2 FVKESK. DNA for the CDR3: TGTGCCAGCAGCCAAAACCCAGGGTTGGAGCAGTACTTC. As protein: CASSQNPGLEQYF.

The chain recombines TRBV28 with TRBJ2-7; D perhaps matches TRBD2 (5 bases). CDR3 length: 15 residues. CDR1 is MDHEN, CDR2 SYDVKM, per germline. Trimming removed 3 bases from V and 2 bases from J, with 14 bases in between. This CDR3 reads CASSFSPEGTYEQYF. The CDR3 DNA reads as TGTGCCAGCAGTTTCAGCCCCGAGGGTACCTACGAGCAGTACTTC.

The chain links TRBV5-1 to TRBJ1-1; no clear D gene. The CDR3 length is 15 residues. Germline assignment: CDR1 SGHRS and CDR2 YFSETQ. V dropped 2 bases and J dropped 1 base, with 12 bases sitting between them. This CDR3 reads CASSLGPPRNTEAFF. The CDR3 nucleotides read TGCGCCAGCAGCTTAGGACCGCCCCGGAACACTGAAGCTTTCTTT.

The chain has TRBV6-1 and TRBJ2-7; 10 nucleotides match TRBD1. Germline V CDR1 and CDR2: MNHNS, SASEGT. CDR3 length: 15 amino acids. Germline trimming cut 1 base from V and 0 bases from J; bases unmatched to any gene: 0. CDR3 in DNA: TGTGCCAGCAGTGAAGGGACAGGGGGCTCCTACGAGCAGTACTTC. It yields the protein CASSEGTGGSYEQYF.

V and J are TRBV19 and TRBJ2-5; 9 nucleotides align to TRBD1. This CDR3 is 14 amino acids long. V lost 5 bases to trimming and J lost 5 bases; unmatched junction nucleotides: 6. Per the germline V gene, CDR1 is LNHDA and CDR2 is SQIVND (reference sequence). The CDR3 region is CASSATGGGETQYF. In DNA form, the CDR3 reads TGTGCCAGTAGTGCCACAGGGGGCGGGGAGACCCAGTACTTC.

This rearrangement joins TRBV27 to TRBJ1-2; a weak D match, TRBD1 (6 bases). Deletions cut 6 bases from V and 2 bases from J, with 16 bases between. The CDR3 totals 15 residues. Germline CDR1 and CDR2: MNHEY and SMNVEV (reference sequence). The CDR3 nucleotides read TGTGCCAGCAGCACGAGGGGGAGACTAAACTATGGCTACACCTTC. Amino acid sequence: CASSTRGRLNYGYTF.

The sample holds one count of this clone. This chain joins TRBV5-1 and TRBJ2-7; the D gene is possibly TRBD2 (6 bases). The V gene's germline CDR1 is SGHRS and CDR2 YFSETQ. This CDR3 has 15 amino acids. With 0 bases removed from V and 4 bases from J, the gap between germline ends came to 14 bases. The CDR3 here is CASSLGGGEVYEQYF. Here the CDR3 DNA reads TGCGCCAGCAGCTTGGGGGGCGGGGAGGTATACGAGCAGTACTTC.

The chain couples TRBV5-1 to TRBJ1-4; the D gene is possibly TRBD1 (6 bases). Germline assignment: CDR1 SGHRS and CDR2 YFSETQ. V lost 3 bases to trimming and J lost 2 bases, with 14 bases between them. The CDR3 covers 16 residues. CDR3 protein: CASSWGQGVTNEKLFF. CDR3 DNA: TGCGCCAGCAGCTGGGGGCAAGGAGTGACTAATGAAAAACTGTTTTTT.

This clone appeared a single time. The rearrangement joins TRBV10-2 to TRBJ1-2, with D maybe TRBD1 (5 bases). Germline V gene sequence: CDR1 WSHSY, CDR2 SAAADI. The length of the CDR3 is 14 residues. Deletions cut 5 bases from V and 8 bases from J, with 18 bases between. This CDR3 is CASSYRPQAGGYTF. CDR3 coding DNA: TGCGCCAGCAGTTACAGGCCCCAGGCGGGGGGCTACACCTTC.

V is TRBV7-8 and J is TRBJ2-7; 7 positions agree with TRBD2. The CDR3 length is 15 residues. The V segment lost 5 bases and the J segment 5 bases; nucleotides outside the gene matches: 12. In germline, CDR1 is SGHVS, CDR2 FQNEAQ. Here the CDR3 DNA reads TGTGCCAGCAGCCAGGGCGGGCGGGAGAATCACGAGCAGTACTTC. The encoded protein is CASSQGGRENHEQYF. The complete variable domain, with remaining parts taken from reference TRBV7-8 and TRBJ2-7, reads GAGVSQSPRYKVAKRGQDVALRCDPISGHVSLFWYQQALGQGPEFLTYFQNEAQLDKSGLPSDRFFAERPEGSVSTLKIQRTQQEDSAVYLCASSQGGRENHEQYFGPGTRLTVT.

The chain employs TRBV11-2 and TRBJ1-1; no firm D call. The CDR3 length is 13 residues. Germline CDR1 and CDR2: SGHAT and FQNNGV. Trimming cost V 0 bases and J 10 bases, with 12 bases left between them. The CDR3 nucleotides are TGTGCCAGCAGCTTAGATGGGAAGAGGTCAGCTTTCTTT. Amino acid sequence: CASSLDGKRSAFF.

This clone has a single count. CDR3 residues: CASSPIARVADTQYF. CDR3 nucleotides: TGTGCCAGCAGCCCTATCGCCAGGGTTGCAGATACGCAGTATTTT. This chain joins TRBV7-9 and TRBJ2-3, with D maybe TRBD1 (5 bases). The CDR3 totals 15 residues. Germline V gene data show CDR1 as SEHNR and CDR2 as FQNEAQ (reference sequence). The germline V and J ends were trimmed by 5 bases and 4 bases, with 16 bases remaining between them.

The chain is built from TRBV14 and TRBJ2-1, with TRBD2 matching over 7 bases. Per the germline V gene, CDR1 is SGHDN and CDR2 is FVKESK. The V gene end was trimmed by 1 base and the J gene end by 5 bases; junction bases not matched to a gene: 5. The CDR3 contains 15 residues. The CDR3 is CASSQGAGLNNEQFF. CDR3 sequence (DNA): TGTGCCAGCAGCCAAGGAGCGGGATTAAACAATGAGCAGTTCTTC.

This clone was detected once. This chain connects TRBV28 to TRBJ1-5; D gene ambiguous. Trimming shortened V by 5 bases and J by 2 bases, and 10 bases separated the two germline ends. The CDR3 totals 14 residues. The germline CDR1 and CDR2 sequences are MDHEN and SYDVKM. This chain's CDR3 is CASSKGQRNQPQHF. The CDR3 DNA follows: TGTGCCAGCAGTAAGGGCCAACGCAATCAGCCCCAGCATTTT.

V gene TRBV5-1 combines with J gene TRBJ1-2; tentative D call: TRBD1 (6 bases). The CDR3 runs 17 residues. The germline V gene has CDR1 SGHRS and CDR2 YFSETQ. Trimming cost V 0 bases and J 4 bases, with 19 bases left between them. The CDR3 DNA reads TGCGCCAGCAGCTTGGACGGATTACAGGGAATTCCCTATGGCTACACCTTC. The encoded protein is CASSLDGLQGIPYGYTF.

V usage is TRBV27 and J usage is TRBJ2-7; no definite D call. The CDR3 runs 14 residues. V shed 2 bases and J shed 8 bases, with 16 bases lying between them. Germline CDR1 is MNHEY and CDR2 is SMNVEV (reference sequence). The CDR3 DNA sequence: TGTGCCAGCAGTTTAGGATCTTTCCCCCTTCAGCAGTACTTC. Translation: CASSLGSFPLQQYF.

V gene TRBV5-1 combines with J gene TRBJ1-6; 9 bases agree with TRBD1. CDR3 length: 18 residues. J was trimmed by 0 bases and V by 0 bases; bases with no gene match: 4. Germline values: CDR1 SGHRS, CDR2 YFSETQ. CDR3 nucleotides: TGCGCCAGCAGCTTGGAAGGACAGGGGAGCTCCTATAATTCACCCCTCCACTTT. This sequence encodes CASSLEGQGSSYNSPLHF.

For the CDR3, the DNA is TGTGCCAGCAGTCCGAGGACGGGAACCCGCTGGGAGCAGTACTTC. This encodes CASSPRTGTRWEQYF. The V call is TRBV6-5, the J call TRBJ2-7; TRBD2 is a possible D gene (5 bases). There are 15 residues in the CDR3. Looked up from germline, CDR1 is MNHEY and CDR2 is SVGAGI. Trimming shortened V by 5 bases and J by 7 bases, and 21 bases separated the two germline ends.

DNA of the CDR3: TGCGCCAGCAGCTTAGGAGTCCCCTATGGCTACACCTTC. This codes for CASSLGVPYGYTF. The V and J genes are TRBV5-1 and TRBJ1-2; D is uncertain. Trimming removed 2 bases from V and 4 bases from J, with 9 bases in between. Germline CDR1 is SGHRS and CDR2 is YFSETQ. The CDR3 loop spans 13 amino acids.

The J gene is TRBJ1-6, the V gene TRBV21-1. TRBV21-1 is described as a pseudogene. The CDR3 is 14 amino acids. CDR3 DNA: TGTGCCCCCCCGAGCCGCAAGACCGATTCACCCCTCCACTTT. This gives the protein CAPPSRKTDSPLHF.

V and J are TRBV5-1 and TRBJ2-5; tentative D call: TRBD1 (5 bases). V was cut by 2 bases and J by 5 bases, with 13 bases left in between. Germline V lookup: CDR1 SGHRS, CDR2 YFSETQ. The CDR3 totals 14 residues. Here the CDR3 DNA reads TGCGCCAGCAGCTTCTCCCAGGGCTGGGAGACCCAGTACTTC. This encodes CASSFSQGWETQYF. Full variable domain (outside the CDR3, taken from reference TRBV5-1 and TRBJ2-5): KAGVTQTPRYLIKTRGQQVTLSCSPISGHRSVSWYQQTPGQGLQFLFEYFSETQRNKGNFPGRFSGRQFSNSRSEMNVSTLELGDSALYLCASSFSQGWETQYFGPGTRLLVL.

The chain combines TRBV5-4 with TRBJ2-2; unclear D gene. Germline V gene data show CDR1 as SGHNT and CDR2 as YYREEE (reference sequence). This CDR3 is 13 amino acids long. Trimming cost V 1 base and J 4 bases, with 5 bases left between them. The CDR3 nucleotides read TGTGCCAGCAGCTTGTTGCTCACCGGGGAGCTGTTTTTT. Protein sequence: CASSLLLTGELFF. The full variable domain, with the rest looked up from reference TRBV5-4 and TRBJ2-2, is ETGVTQSPTHLIKTRGQQVTLRCSSQSGHNTVSWYQQALGQGPQFIFQYYREEENGRGNFPPRFSGLQFPNYSSELNVNALELDDSALYLCASSLLLTGELFFGEGSRLTVL.

The chain employs TRBV6-5 and TRBJ1-1, with D tentatively TRBD1 (5 bases). The CDR3 consists of 15 residues. Germline V gene data show CDR1 as MNHEY and CDR2 as SVGAGI. The V and J ends lost 2 bases and 8 bases respectively, with 18 bases between them. DNA for the CDR3: TGTGCCAGCAGTTACGGGGTAGGGGCCGTGACAGAAGCTTTCTTT. Protein: CASSYGVGAVTEAFF.

This rearrangement joins TRBV9 to TRBJ2-4; the match to TRBD2 covers 7 bases. The CDR3 extends over 13 amino acids. Germline V gene sequence: CDR1 SGDLS, CDR2 YYNGEE. V shed 2 bases, J shed 9 bases, and the junction held 5 bases outside the gene matches. CDR3 sequence reads: CASSVVWEGIQYF. The CDR3 nucleotides read TGTGCCAGCAGCGTGGTTTGGGAGGGCATTCAGTACTTC.

The V and J genes are TRBV5-1 and TRBJ2-3, with a tentative D call TRBD2 (5 bases). Trimming pared 3 bases from V and 1 base from J, leaving 15 bases between. The germline V gene encodes CDR1 SGHRS and CDR2 YFSETQ. This CDR3 is 16 amino acids long. The CDR3: CASSSRMDSGTDTQYF. CDR3 DNA sequence: TGCGCCAGCAGCTCGCGGATGGACTCCGGCACAGATACGCAGTATTTT.

The J gene is TRBJ2-7, the V gene TRBV28; 7 bases align to TRBD1. CDR3 length: 13 amino acids. V shed 6 bases and J 6 bases; nucleotides not matched to a gene: 8. Germline V lookup: CDR1 MDHEN, CDR2 SYDVKM. CDR3: CASSRTGVGEQYF. CDR3 in DNA: TGTGCCAGCAGCAGAACAGGGGTGGGCGAGCAGTACTTC.

J is TRBJ1-3 and V is TRBV24-1; possibly TRBD1 for D (5 bases). The V end lost 9 bases, the J end lost 4 bases, and 12 bases lay between the germline ends. The germline CDR1 and CDR2 sequences are KGHDR and SFDVKD. CDR3 size: 13 residues. The CDR3 loop is CATSMAGGNTIYF. CDR3 nucleotide sequence: TGTGCCACCTCAATGGCAGGGGGAAACACCATATATTTT.

The rearrangement links TRBV3-1 (or the pseudogene TRBV3-2) to TRBJ1-3; D is unresolved. Trimming removed 4 bases from V and 4 bases from J, with 17 bases in between. This CDR3 region has 16 residues. Germline CDR1 reads LGHDT; CDR2 reads YNNKEL (reference sequence). The CDR3 loop reads CASSPSPGSGGNTIYF. The CDR3 bases are TGTGCCAGCAGCCCGAGTCCGGGGTCGGGAGGAAACACCATATATTTT.

The chain has TRBV4-2 and TRBJ2-1; D unclear. Trimming cost V 4 bases and J 6 bases, with 13 bases left between them. This CDR3 has 14 amino acids. CDR1 is LGHNA, CDR2 YNFKEQ, per germline. The CDR3 DNA sequence: TGTGCCAGCAGCCCCTCACGTCGCAGCAATGAGCAGTTCTTC. Protein sequence: CASSPSRRSNEQFF.